The 6 T cell receptor beta chains in this list originate from one sample, sequenced in a study of cytomegalovirus exposure and HLA in healthy donors. Clones were sequenced by immunoSEQ multiplex PCR, and TCRdb holds only the in-frame ones, with some missing. The profile covers roughly 95,000 clones, with about 85% appearing a single time and 20% to 25% taken by the ten largest. The sample taken for sequencing was PBMCs. Receptors were obtained from a young man in good health and CMV-seropositive.

This clone has at least ten counts. The genes are TRBV7-7 and TRBJ2-5; 10 positions match TRBD2. Germline CDR1 SSHAT, CDR2 FNYEAQ (reference sequence). V lost 4 bases, J lost 4 bases, and 6 bases stayed unmatched. The CDR3 is 15 residues long. The CDR3 sequence: CASSSTSGWRETQYF. The CDR3 DNA sequence: TGTGCCAGCAGCTCGACTAGCGGGTGGCGAGAGACCCAGTACTTC.

This CDR3 reads CASSWDRGLSYEQYF. The CDR3 DNA sequence: TGTGCCAGCAGCTGGGACAGGGGGCTTTCCTACGAGCAGTACTTC. The chain uses TRBV2 and TRBJ2-7, with TRBD1 matching 12 bases. V lost 6 bases, J lost 1 base, and 4 bases stayed unmatched. Germline V lookup: CDR1 SNHLY, CDR2 FYNNEI. This CDR3 comprises 15 residues.

This sequence joins TRBV27 and TRBJ2-1; 9 nucleotides agree with TRBD1. J was trimmed by 6 bases and V by 3 bases; bases with no gene match: 6. Per the germline V gene, CDR1 is MNHEY and CDR2 is SMNVEV (reference sequence). There are 15 residues in the CDR3. The chain's CDR3 is CASSFRQGGINEQFF. CDR3 coding DNA: TGTGCCAGCAGTTTCCGACAGGGGGGGATCAATGAGCAGTTCTTC.

This clone has a handful of counts. The rearrangement uses TRBV27 and TRBJ1-5; 8 bases are a match to TRBD1. With V trimmed by 6 bases and J by 4 bases, 2 bases remained unmatched. From germline, CDR1 is MNHEY and CDR2 SMNVEV (reference sequence). There are 13 residues in the CDR3. CDR3 DNA: TGTGCCAGCAGGAGACAGGGGAATCAGCCCCAGCATTTT. Translation: CASRRQGNQPQHF.

The chain recombines TRBV6-1 with TRBJ2-1; 10 bases line up with TRBD2. V lost 2 bases and J lost 8; bases outside the gene matches: 9. The CDR3 loop spans 16 amino acids. Germline values: CDR1 MNHNS, CDR2 SASEGT. The CDR3 bases are TGTGCCAGCAGTGAACGGGTAGCGGGAGGTGTCGATGAGCAGTTCTTC. Residues: CASSERVAGGVDEQFF.

The chain joins TRBV6-6 to TRBJ2-7, with TRBD1 matching over 8 bases. The germline V gene encodes CDR1 MNHNY and CDR2 SVGAGI (reference sequence). The CDR3 runs to 13 residues. V trimming: 6 bases; J trimming: 10 bases; junction bases outside the gene matches: 11. The CDR3 DNA reads as TGTGCCAGCAGCACCGGACAGGGCTACAACCAGTACTTC. Protein product: CASSTGQGYNQYF.